The 7 T cell receptor beta chains in this list originate from one sample, sequenced in a study of shared clonotypes between healthy human individuals. Measured with immunoSEQ multiplex PCR; TCRdb has only the in-frame clones, and not every one. Among about 1.4 million clones listed, about 96% were seen once. The sequenced sample was naive CD4+ T cells sorted from blood. Subset meaning: CD45RA+ positively selected. These TCRs come from a man aged 25 to 45 in good health.

This sequence joins TRBV9 and TRBJ2-1, with 9 bases aligning to TRBD2. Germline V gene sequence: CDR1 SGDLS, CDR2 YYNGEE. Trimming took 1 base from V and 5 from J; bases not matched to a gene: 16. The CDR3 sequence is 19 residues long. The CDR3 sequence is CASSVLMGMGASGNNEQFF. DNA for the CDR3: TGTGCCAGCAGCGTACTTATGGGGATGGGGGCTAGCGGGAACAATGAGCAGTTCTTC.

The V and J genes are TRBV6-5 and TRBJ1-2, with D uncertain. The germline V gene has CDR1 MNHEY and CDR2 SVGAGI. Trimming left V 6 bases short and J 8 bases short, with 19 bases between. The length of the CDR3 is 14 residues. In DNA form, the CDR3 reads TGTGCCAGCAGCCCCCCGGCGGCCGCCTCGGGCTACACCTTC. This encodes CASSPPAAASGYTF.

This clone was detected once. This chain connects TRBV5-1 to TRBJ1-1; 7 bases align to TRBD1. This CDR3 spans 15 amino acids. Trimming took 7 bases from V and 7 from J; bases not matched to a gene: 16. CDR1 SGHRS and CDR2 YFSETQ come from the germline V gene. DNA of the CDR3: TGCGCCAGCGGAATGGACAGGTGGGGGGTTGGTGAAGCTTTCTTT. Amino acid sequence: CASGMDRWGVGEAFF.

The chain combines TRBV5-1 with TRBJ2-3; D may be TRBD1 or TRBD2 (5 bases each). The CDR3 sequence is 14 residues long. The V end was cut by 5 bases, the J end by 7 bases, with 17 bases between. CDR1 is SGHRS, CDR2 YFSETQ, per germline. CDR3 in amino acids: CASRAEIPGHTQYF. For the CDR3, the DNA is TGCGCCAGCAGGGCCGAGATTCCGGGACATACGCAGTATTTT. Looking up the rest from reference TRBV5-1 and TRBJ2-3 gives the full variable domain: KAGVTQTPRYLIKTRGQQVTLSCSPISGHRSVSWYQQTPGQGLQFLFEYFSETQRNKGNFPGRFSGRQFSNSRSEMNVSTLELGDSALYLCASRAEIPGHTQYFGPGTRLTVL.

The chain combines TRBV9 with TRBJ2-2, with a possible D match to TRBD2 (5 bases). Germline V gene lookup returns CDR1 SGDLS and CDR2 YYNGEE. CDR3 length: 15 amino acids. Trimming took off 1 base at V and 2 bases at J, with 9 bases between the two ends. CDR3 sequence: CASSVRTVNTGELFF. CDR3 DNA sequence: TGTGCCAGCAGCGTAAGGACTGTAAACACCGGGGAGCTGTTTTTT.

The V and J genes are TRBV14 and TRBJ2-4; D not resolved. Per the germline V gene, CDR1 is SGHDN and CDR2 is FVKESK. The CDR3 is 16 amino acids. Trimming removed 3 bases from V and 0 bases from J, with 12 bases in between. Written as DNA, the CDR3 is TGTGCCAGCAGCCACCGGAACTCAACAGCCAAAAACATTCAGTACTTC. The encoded protein is CASSHRNSTAKNIQYF.

This clone appeared once. The V and J genes are TRBV30 and TRBJ2-7; 11 bases fit TRBD1. The CDR3 contains 16 residues. V lost 2 bases, J lost 9 bases, and 15 bases stayed unmatched. Per germline, CDR1 GTSNPN and CDR2 SVGIG (reference sequence). The CDR3 reads CAWSMRRTGGTEWQYF. The DNA of the CDR3 is TGTGCCTGGAGTATGCGTCGGACAGGGGGCACAGAGTGGCAGTACTTC.